This record covers a single T cell receptor beta chain. Preparation of the TCRbeta library used unique molecular identifiers. MiXCR, run by TCRdb on the PCR reads, gives a single entry per CDR3 protein. The repertoire includes about 980,000 distinct CDR3 sequences, around 30% of them detected once, and 28% sits in the top ten. The data originate from a study of T-cell reconstitution after alpha-beta-depleted transplantation in children. CDR1 is KGHSH, CDR2 LQKENI, per germline. This CDR3 contains 20 residues. V lost 3 bases, J lost 6 bases, and 18 bases stayed unmatched. The source material was PBMCs, mostly from graft donor cells, sampled 360 days after TCRalphabeta/CD19-depleted stem cell transplant. The TCR originated in a boy under two years old who had a stem cell transplant for SCID, so the T cells may come from the graft donor. The J gene is TRBJ1-6, the V gene TRBV18; 9 nucleotides align to TRBD1. DNA of the CDR3: TGTGCCAGCTCACCCCAGCGACCGGGACAGGGATACATCATTAATTCACCCCTCCACTTT. This gives the protein CASSPQRPGQGYIINSPLHF.